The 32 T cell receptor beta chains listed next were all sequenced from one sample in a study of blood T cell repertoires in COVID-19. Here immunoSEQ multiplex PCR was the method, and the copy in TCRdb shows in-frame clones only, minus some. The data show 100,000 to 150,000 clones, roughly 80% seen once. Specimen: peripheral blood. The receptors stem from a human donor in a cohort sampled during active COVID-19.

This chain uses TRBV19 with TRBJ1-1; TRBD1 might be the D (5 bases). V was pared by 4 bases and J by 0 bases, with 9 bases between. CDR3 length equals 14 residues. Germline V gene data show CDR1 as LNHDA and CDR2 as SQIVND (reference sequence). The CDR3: CASSRGGMNTEAFF. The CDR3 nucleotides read TGTGCCAGTAGTAGGGGGGGGATGAACACTGAAGCTTTCTTT.

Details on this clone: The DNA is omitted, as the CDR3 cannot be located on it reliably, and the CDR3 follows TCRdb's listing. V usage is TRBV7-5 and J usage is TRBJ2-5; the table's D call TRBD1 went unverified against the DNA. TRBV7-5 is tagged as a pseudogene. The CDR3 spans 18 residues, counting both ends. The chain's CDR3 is CARSLFGQGIVVRETQYF.

CDR3 in amino acids: CASSLGAGQETQYF. The CDR3 DNA sequence: TGTGCCAGCAGTTTAGGGGCGGGACAAGAGACCCAGTACTTC. The chain combines TRBV9 with TRBJ2-5; a possible D gene is TRBD2 (6 bases). CDR1 and CDR2 from the germline V gene are SGDLS and YYNGEE. Trimming took 5 bases from V and 2 from J, leaving 13 bases between them. The CDR3 runs to 14 residues.

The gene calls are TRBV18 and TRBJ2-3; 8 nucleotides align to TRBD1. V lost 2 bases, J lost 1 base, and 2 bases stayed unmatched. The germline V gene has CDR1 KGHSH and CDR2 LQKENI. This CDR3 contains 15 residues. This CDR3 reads CASSPGTGGTDTQYF. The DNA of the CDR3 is TGTGCCAGCTCACCAGGGACAGGTGGCACAGATACGCAGTATTTT.

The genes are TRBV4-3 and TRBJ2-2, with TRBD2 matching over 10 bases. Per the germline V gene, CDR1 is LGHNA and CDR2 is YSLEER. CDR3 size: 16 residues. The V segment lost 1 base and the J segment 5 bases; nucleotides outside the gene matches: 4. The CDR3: CASSQASGGGTGELFF. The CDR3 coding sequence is TGCGCCAGCAGCCAAGCTAGCGGGGGAGGGACCGGGGAGCTGTTTTTT.

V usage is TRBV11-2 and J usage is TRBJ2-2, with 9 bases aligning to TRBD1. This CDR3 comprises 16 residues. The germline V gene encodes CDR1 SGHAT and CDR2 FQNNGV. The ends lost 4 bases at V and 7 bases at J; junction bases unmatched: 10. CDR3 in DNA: TGTGCCAGCAGCTGGAGGTCGGGACAGGGTGTCGGGGAGCTGTTTTTT. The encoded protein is CASSWRSGQGVGELFF.

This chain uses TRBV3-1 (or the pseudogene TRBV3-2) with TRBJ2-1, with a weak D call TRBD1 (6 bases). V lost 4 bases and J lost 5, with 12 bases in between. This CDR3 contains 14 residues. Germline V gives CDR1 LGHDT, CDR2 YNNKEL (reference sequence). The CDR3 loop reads CASSPQGIDNEQFF. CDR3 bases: TGTGCCAGCAGCCCCCAGGGGATCGACAATGAGCAGTTCTTC.

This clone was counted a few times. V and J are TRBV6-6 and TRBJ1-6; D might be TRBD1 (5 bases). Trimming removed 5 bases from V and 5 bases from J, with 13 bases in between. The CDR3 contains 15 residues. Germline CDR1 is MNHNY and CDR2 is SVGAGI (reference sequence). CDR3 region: CASSGAGADNSPLHF. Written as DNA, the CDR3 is TGTGCCAGCAGTGGGGCCGGTGCGGATAATTCACCCCTCCACTTT.

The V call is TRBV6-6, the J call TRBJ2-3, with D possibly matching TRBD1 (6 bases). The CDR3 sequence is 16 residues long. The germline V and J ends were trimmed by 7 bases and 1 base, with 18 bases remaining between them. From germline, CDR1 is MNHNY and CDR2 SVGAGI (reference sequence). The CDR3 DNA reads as TGTGCCAGCAAACCGGGACAACCAAGAGGCACAGATACGCAGTATTTT. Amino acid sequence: CASKPGQPRGTDTQYF.

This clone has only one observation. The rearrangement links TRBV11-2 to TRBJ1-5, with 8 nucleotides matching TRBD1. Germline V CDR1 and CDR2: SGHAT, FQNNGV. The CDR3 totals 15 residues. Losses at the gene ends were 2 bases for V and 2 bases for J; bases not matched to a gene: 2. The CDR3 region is CASSLQGAGNQPQHF. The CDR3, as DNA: TGTGCCAGCAGCTTACAGGGGGCGGGCAATCAGCCCCAGCATTTT.

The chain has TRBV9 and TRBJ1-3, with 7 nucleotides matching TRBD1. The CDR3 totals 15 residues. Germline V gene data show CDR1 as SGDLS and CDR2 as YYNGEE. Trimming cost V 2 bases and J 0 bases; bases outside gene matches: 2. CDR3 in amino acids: CASSVQGGSGNTIYF. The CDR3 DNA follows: TGTGCCAGCAGCGTTCAGGGGGGCTCTGGAAACACCATATATTTT. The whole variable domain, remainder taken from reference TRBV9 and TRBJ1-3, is DSGVTQTPKHLITATGQRVTLRCSPRSGDLSVYWYQQSLDQGLQFLIQYYNGEERAKGNILERFSAQQFPDLHSELNLSSLELGDSALYFCASSVQGGSGNTIYFGEGSWLTVV.

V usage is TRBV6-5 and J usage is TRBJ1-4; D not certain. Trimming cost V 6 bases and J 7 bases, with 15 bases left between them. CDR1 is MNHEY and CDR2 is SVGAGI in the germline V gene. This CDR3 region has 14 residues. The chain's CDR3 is CASRPDGGSEKLFF. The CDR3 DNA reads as TGTGCCAGCAGGCCTGACGGAGGGAGTGAAAAACTGTTTTTT.

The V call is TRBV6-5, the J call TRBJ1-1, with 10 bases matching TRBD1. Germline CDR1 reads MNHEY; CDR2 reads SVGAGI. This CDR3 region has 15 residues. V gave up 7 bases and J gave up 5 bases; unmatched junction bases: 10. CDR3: CASKRDRGIGTEAFF. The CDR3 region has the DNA TGTGCCAGCAAACGGGACAGGGGAATAGGGACTGAAGCTTTCTTT.

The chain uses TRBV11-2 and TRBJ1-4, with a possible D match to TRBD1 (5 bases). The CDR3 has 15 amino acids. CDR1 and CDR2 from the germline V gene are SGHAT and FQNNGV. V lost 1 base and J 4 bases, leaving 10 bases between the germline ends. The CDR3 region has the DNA TGTGCCAGCAGCTTAGGACAGCTTTTTAATGAAAAACTGTTTTTT. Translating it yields CASSLGQLFNEKLFF.

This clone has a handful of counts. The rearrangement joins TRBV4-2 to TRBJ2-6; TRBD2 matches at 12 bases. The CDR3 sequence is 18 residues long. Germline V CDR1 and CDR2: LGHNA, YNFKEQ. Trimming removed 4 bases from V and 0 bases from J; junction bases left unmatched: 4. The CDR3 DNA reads TGTGCCAGCAGCCCGGCTAGCGGGGGGGCCTCTGGGGCCAACGTCCTGACTTTC. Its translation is CASSPASGGASGANVLTF.

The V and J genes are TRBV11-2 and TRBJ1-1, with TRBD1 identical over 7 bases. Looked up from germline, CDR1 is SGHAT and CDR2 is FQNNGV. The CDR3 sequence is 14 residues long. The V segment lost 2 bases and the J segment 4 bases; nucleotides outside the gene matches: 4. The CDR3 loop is CASSLPDRVTEAFF. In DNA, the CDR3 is TGTGCCAGCAGCTTACCAGACAGGGTCACTGAAGCTTTCTTT. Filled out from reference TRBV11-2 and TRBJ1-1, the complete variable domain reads EAGVAQSPRYKIIEKRQSVAFWCNPISGHATLYWYQQILGQGPKLLIQFQNNGVVDDSQLPKDRFSAERLKGVDSTLKIQPAKLEDSAVYLCASSLPDRVTEAFFGQGTRLTVV.

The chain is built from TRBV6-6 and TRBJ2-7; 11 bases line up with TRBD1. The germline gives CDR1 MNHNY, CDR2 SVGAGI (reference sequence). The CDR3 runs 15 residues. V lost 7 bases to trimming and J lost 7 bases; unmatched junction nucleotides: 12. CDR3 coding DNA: TGTGCCAGCAACTTACTCGGACAGGGGGCCAGGGAGCAGTACTTC. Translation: CASNLLGQGAREQYF.

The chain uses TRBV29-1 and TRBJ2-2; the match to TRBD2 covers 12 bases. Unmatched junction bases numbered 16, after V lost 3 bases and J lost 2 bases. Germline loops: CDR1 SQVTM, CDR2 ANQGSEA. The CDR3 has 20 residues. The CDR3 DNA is TGCAGCGTTGATGACCGGGCGGGGCTAGCGGGGGGGCGCAACACCGGGGAGCTGTTTTTT. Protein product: CSVDDRAGLAGGRNTGELFF.

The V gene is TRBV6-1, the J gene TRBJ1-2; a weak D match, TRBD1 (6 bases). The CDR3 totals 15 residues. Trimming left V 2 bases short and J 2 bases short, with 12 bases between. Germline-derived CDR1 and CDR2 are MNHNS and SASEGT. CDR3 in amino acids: CASSEMVQGNYGYTF. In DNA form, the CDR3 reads TGTGCCAGCAGTGAAATGGTGCAGGGGAACTATGGCTACACCTTC.

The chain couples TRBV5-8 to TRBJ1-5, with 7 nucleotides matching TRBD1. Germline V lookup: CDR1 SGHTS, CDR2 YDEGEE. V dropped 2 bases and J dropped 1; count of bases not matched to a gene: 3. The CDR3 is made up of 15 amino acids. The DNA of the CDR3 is TGTGCCAGCAGCTTCAACAGGGGAAGCAATCAGCCCCAGCATTTT. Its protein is CASSFNRGSNQPQHF.

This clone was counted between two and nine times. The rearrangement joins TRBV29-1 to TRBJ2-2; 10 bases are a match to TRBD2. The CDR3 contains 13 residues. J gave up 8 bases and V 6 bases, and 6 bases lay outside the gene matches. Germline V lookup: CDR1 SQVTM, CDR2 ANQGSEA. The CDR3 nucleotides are TGCAGCGTCCAGCGGGGGGGATCTGGGGAGCTGTTTTTT. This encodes CSVQRGGSGELFF.

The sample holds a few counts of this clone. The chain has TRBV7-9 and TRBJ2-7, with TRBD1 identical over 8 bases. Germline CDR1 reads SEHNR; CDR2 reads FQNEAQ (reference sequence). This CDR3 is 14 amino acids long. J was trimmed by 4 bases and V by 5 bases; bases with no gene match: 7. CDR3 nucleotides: TGTGCCAGCAGCATCGGACAGGGAACATACGAGCAGTACTTC. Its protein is CASSIGQGTYEQYF.

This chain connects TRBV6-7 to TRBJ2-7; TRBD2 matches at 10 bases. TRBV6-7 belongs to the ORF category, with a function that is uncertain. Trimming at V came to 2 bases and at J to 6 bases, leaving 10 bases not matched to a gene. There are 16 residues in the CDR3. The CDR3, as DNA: TGTGCCAGCAGTTACGACGGTTCGCTAGCGGGGGTCGAGCAGTACTTC. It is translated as CASSYDGSLAGVEQYF.

CDR3 sequence reads: CASGNTGVRNQPQHF. The CDR3 DNA is TGTGCCAGTGGAAACACAGGGGTCCGCAATCAGCCCCAGCATTTT. The chain links TRBV19 to TRBJ1-5; 7 positions match TRBD1. From germline, CDR1 is LNHDA and CDR2 SQIVND (reference sequence). Trimming at V came to 8 bases and at J to 2 bases, leaving 9 bases not matched to a gene. This CDR3 contains 15 residues.

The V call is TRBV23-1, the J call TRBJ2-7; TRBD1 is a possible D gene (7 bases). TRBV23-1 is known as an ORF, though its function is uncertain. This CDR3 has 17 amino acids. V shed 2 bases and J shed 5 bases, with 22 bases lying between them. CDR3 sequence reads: CASSQLQARGEVNEQYF. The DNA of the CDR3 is TGCGCCAGCAGTCAACTCCAGGCCAGGGGGGAAGTCAACGAGCAGTACTTC.

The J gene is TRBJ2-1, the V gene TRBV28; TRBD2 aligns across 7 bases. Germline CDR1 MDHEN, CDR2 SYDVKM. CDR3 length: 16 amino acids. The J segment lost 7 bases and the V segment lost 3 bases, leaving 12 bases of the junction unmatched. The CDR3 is CASSLRVRGSLNEQFF. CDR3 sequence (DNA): TGTGCCAGCAGTTTGAGGGTGCGGGGGAGCCTTAATGAGCAGTTCTTC.

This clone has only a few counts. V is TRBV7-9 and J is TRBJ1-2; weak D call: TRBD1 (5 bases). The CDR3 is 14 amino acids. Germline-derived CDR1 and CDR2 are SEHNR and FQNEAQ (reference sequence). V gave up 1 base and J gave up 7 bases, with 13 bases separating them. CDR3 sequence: CASSLGGPLLGYTF. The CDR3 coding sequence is TGTGCCAGCAGCTTAGGGGGCCCGTTGCTTGGCTACACCTTC.

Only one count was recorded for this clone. For the CDR3, the DNA is TGCAGCGTTGGAGAGGTGCTAGCGCGGGCCCCCGGCACAGATACGCAGTATTTT. Amino acid sequence: CSVGEVLARAPGTDTQYF. This chain links TRBV29-1 with TRBJ2-3; a possible D gene is TRBD2 (6 bases). The germline V gene has CDR1 SQVTM and CDR2 ANQGSEA. This CDR3 region has 18 residues. Trimming removed 4 bases at V and 1 base at J, with 24 bases between.

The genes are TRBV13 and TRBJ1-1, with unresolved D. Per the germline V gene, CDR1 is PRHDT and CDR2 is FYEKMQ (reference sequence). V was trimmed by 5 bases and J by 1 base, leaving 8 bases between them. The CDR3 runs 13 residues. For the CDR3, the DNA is TGTGCCAGCAGCGCAAGCCGGAACACTGAAGCTTTCTTT. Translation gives CASSASRNTEAFF.

The CDR3 region is CASRASGTNNEQFF. CDR3 bases: TGTGCCAGCAGAGCTAGCGGAACCAACAATGAGCAGTTCTTC. V is TRBV6-5 and J is TRBJ2-1; TRBD2 aligns across 7 bases. V gave up 6 bases and J gave up 5 bases; unmatched junction bases: 7. CDR1 MNHEY and CDR2 SVGAGI come from the germline V gene. The CDR3 is made up of 14 amino acids.

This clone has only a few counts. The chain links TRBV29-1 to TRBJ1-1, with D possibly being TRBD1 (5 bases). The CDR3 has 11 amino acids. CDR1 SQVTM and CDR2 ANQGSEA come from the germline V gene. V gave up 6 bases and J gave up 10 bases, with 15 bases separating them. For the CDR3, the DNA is TGCAGCGTGCAGGGCCTTTTGGGAGCTTTCTTT. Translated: CSVQGLLGAFF.

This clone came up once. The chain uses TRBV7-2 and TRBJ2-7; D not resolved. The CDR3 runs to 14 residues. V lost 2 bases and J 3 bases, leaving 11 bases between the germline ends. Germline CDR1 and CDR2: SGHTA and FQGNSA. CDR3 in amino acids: CASSLLTESYEQYF. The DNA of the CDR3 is TGTGCCAGCAGCTTACTGACGGAGAGCTACGAGCAGTACTTC.